The clone carrying this T cell receptor beta chain has a handful of counts. This sample was included in a study of early T cells in non-severe SARS-CoV-2 infection. Unique molecular identifiers were attached to individual cDNA molecules. One entry per CDR3 protein, called by TCRdb with MiXCR from the 5' RACE reads. The sample records 85,000 to 95,000 distinct CDR3 sequences, over 15% being singletons. Trimming took 5 bases from V and 6 from J; bases not matched to a gene: 10. This CDR3 is built from 14 residues. In germline, CDR1 is SEHNR, CDR2 FQNEAQ (reference sequence). The sample here was whole blood, taken at baseline. The J gene is TRBJ2-7, the V gene TRBV7-9; 7 nucleotides line up with TRBD1. The clonotype comes from an adult who was a healthcare worker with PCR-confirmed SARS-CoV-2 infection or an uninfected control (not recorded which). The CDR3 nucleotides are TGTGCCAGCAGCCACAGGGGTCCCCGGTCCGAGCAGTACTTC. This gives the protein CASSHRGPRSEQYF.